The rows below give T cell receptor beta chains drawn from one sample of a study of human T cells and chemical hapten exposure. TCRdb re-called the RACE reads with MiXCR, one entry per CDR3 protein. The top ten hold 2.5% of the sample, which has fewer than 85,000 distinct CDR3 sequences, 10% seen once. Here the sequenced sample was whole blood, taken in connection with sensitization to the hapten diphenylcyclopropenone (DPC). The receptors derive from a woman aged 30 to 39 with alopecia areata. Some clones in this sample may be carry-over from other donors' samples. Both conserved end residues are part of each CDR3. D genes are given only for firm matches. The size of a clone is reported for some rows only, either as once, few or many, or as a class for expanded clones.

abundance	d_gene	v_gene	j_gene	CDR3nt	CDR3aa
many	TRBD1	TRBV29-1	TRBJ2-3	TGCAGCGCCGCCCAGGGGGCTGGGACAGATACGCAGTATTTT	CSAAQGAGTDTQYF
few	TRBD1	TRBV2	TRBJ2-3	TGTGCCAGCAGTGAGACAGGGATAGGGACAGATACGCAGTATTTT	CASSETGIGTDTQYF
few	NA	TRBV6-2/TRBV6-3	TRBJ2-2	TGTGCCAGCAGAGTGCAGTCCTCGAACACCGGGGAGCTGTTTTTT	CASRVQSSNTGELFF
once	NA	TRBV2	TRBJ2-3	TGTGCCAGCAGTGAACGGAGATCAGATACGCAGTATTTT	CASSERRSDTQYF
few	NA	TRBV12-3/TRBV12-4	TRBJ2-2	TGTGCCAGCCGGGGGAGGACCGGGGAGCTGTTTTTT	CASRGRTGELFF
many	NA	TRBV7-2	TRBJ1-2	TGTGCCAGCAGCCTTAAGGTCCAGCCCTATGGCTACACCTTC	CASSLKVQPYGYTF
NA	NA	TRBV4-2	TRBJ1-4	TGTGCCAGCAGCCTACCGGGACGCTCTAATGAAAAACTGTTTTTT	CASSLPGRSNEKLFF
NA	NA	TRBV11-3	TRBJ2-2	TGTGCCAGCAGCTTAGGACTGAACACCGGGGAGCTGTTTTTT	CASSLGLNTGELFF
many	NA	TRBV5-6	TRBJ2-2	TGTGCCAGCAGCCGGACGGCCGGGGAGCTGTTTTTT	CASSRTAGELFF
NA	TRBD2	TRBV4-2	TRBJ2-3	TGTGCCAGCAGCCAAGCGCTAGCGGGAGGTGCAGATACGCAGTATTTT	CASSQALAGGADTQYF
once	NA	TRBV10-3	TRBJ2-1	TGTGCCAGCAGAGCGAACAATGAGCAGTTCTTC	CASRANNEQFF
many	NA	TRBV19	TRBJ2-4	TGTGCCAGTTCCCTGAGGGGGGAAAACATTCAGTACTTC	CASSLRGENIQYF
many	NA	TRBV12-3/TRBV12-4	TRBJ2-2	TGTGCCAGCAGGCCGACAACCACCCGGGAGCTGTTTTTT	CASRPTTTRELFF
many	NA	TRBV3-1	TRBJ2-2	TGTGCCAGCAGCCAAGACACATTGGGTTTGGAAACCGGGGAGCTGTTTTTT	CASSQDTLGLETGELFF
NA	NA	TRBV20-1	TRBJ2-2	TGCAGTGCTAGAATCCGAAACACCGGGGAGCTGTTTTTT	CSARIRNTGELFF
NA	TRBD2	TRBV29-1	TRBJ2-5	TGCAGCGTTGCCTTAGCGGGGCCCCAAGAGACCCAGTACTTC	CSVALAGPQETQYF
many	NA	TRBV12-3/TRBV12-4	TRBJ2-2	TGTGCCAGCAGGAAATTGGGAGGACCGAGGGAGCTGTTTTTT	CASRKLGGPRELFF
many	TRBD1	TRBV13	TRBJ2-2	TGTGCCAGCACCAGTGACAGGGCTGTAGCCGGGGAGCTGTTTTTT	CASTSDRAVAGELFF
many	NA	TRBV28	TRBJ2-7	TGTGCCAGCAGTTTGATCGGGGGCGGCTACGAGCAGTACTTC	CASSLIGGGYEQYF
few	NA	TRBV10-3	TRBJ1-2	TGTGCCATCAGGGACAAGGCCCCTGACTATGGCTACACCTTC	CAIRDKAPDYGYTF
NA	NA	TRBV4-2	TRBJ1-2	TGTGCCAGCAGCCAAGATCGGCAGGGCAACTATGGCTACACCTTC	CASSQDRQGNYGYTF
NA	NA	TRBV7-7	TRBJ2-5	TGTGCCAGCAGCTTACATATACAAGAGACCCAGTACTTC	CASSLHIQETQYF
few	NA	TRBV7-9	TRBJ1-1	TGTGCCAGCAGATCCATGAACACTGAAGCTTTCTTT	CASRSMNTEAFF
many	TRBD2	TRBV20-1	TRBJ2-2	TGCAGTGCTAGGGGACTAGCGGGAGGCCCGAGCACCGGGGAGCTGTTTTTT	CSARGLAGGPSTGELFF
many	NA	TRBV2	TRBJ2-4	TGTGCCAGCAGTGTTTCCCCCCGGGGAATTCAGTACTTC	CASSVSPRGIQYF
NA	NA	TRBV9	TRBJ2-3	TGTGCCAGCAGCGTAGGTGACCGTGCTGCGCAGTATTTT	CASSVGDRAAQYF
few	TRBD1	TRBV12-3/TRBV12-4	TRBJ1-2	TGTGCCAGCAGTCCAAGACAGGGGTGGTATGGCTACACCTTC	CASSPRQGWYGYTF
NA	NA	TRBV9	TRBJ2-2	TGTGCCAGTTGCAGGGACGCGAACACCGGGGAGCTGTTTTTT	CASCRDANTGELFF
many	NA	TRBV9	TRBJ2-7	TGTGCCAGCGCCACGTCGCGGGTTTCCTACGAGCAGTACTTC	CASATSRVSYEQYF
many	NA	TRBV12-3/TRBV12-4	TRBJ2-7	TGTGCCAGCAGTCCGGGGTTCGGGGCCTACGAGCAGTACTTC	CASSPGFGAYEQYF
few	TRBD1	TRBV7-2	TRBJ1-5	TGTGCCAGCAGTCAGACAGGGCCGCAGCCCCAGCATTTT	CASSQTGPQPQHF
many	NA	TRBV6-2/TRBV6-3	TRBJ1-6	TGTGCCAGCAGGCCCGGGACATCCACATTCTCCTATAATTCACCCCTCCACTTT	CASRPGTSTFSYNSPLHF
many	TRBD1	TRBV11-1	TRBJ2-7	TGTGCCAGCAGCTTCCCGGGACAGGGCTACGAGCAGTACTTC	CASSFPGQGYEQYF